What follows is one T cell receptor (beta chain) and its context. Its antigen is as yet unknown. With the read ending 3 residues before the CDR3 end, the germline J gene is used to fill in that end. All donors had a single incident cervical HPV16 infection, not prevalent. V lost 4 bases and J lost 5; bases outside the gene matches: 7. Germline CDR1 reads SGHKS; CDR2 reads YYEKEE (reference sequence). The CDR3 runs 15 residues. The data are from a study of T cells in women clearing cervical HPV infection. About the study: Blood came at first lesion visit for cases, post-clearance for controls. Case blood was drawn a median about 23 weeks after lesion detection. Study-wide findings and caveats: A classifier using richness and V gene abundances reached an AUC of nearly 0.85.

The repertoire was sequenced with immunoSEQ multiplex PCR; TCRdb's copy has only in-frame clones and lacks some. This sample carries 11,000 to 15,000 clones, with about a fifth going to the ten biggest clones. The chain couples TRBV5-5 to TRBJ2-2; TRBD2 aligns across 8 bases. Sequenced input: blood buffy coat. The source is a woman aged 18 to 75 with a cervical HPV16 infection that either progressed to CIN3+ or cleared (not recorded which). The sequenced CDR3 bases are TGTGCCAGCAGCGACCCCTCGGGGGGGACCGGGGAG. Protein: CASSDPSGGTGE. The whole CDR3 protein reads CASSDPSGGTGELFF.